The T cell receptor beta chain under discussion was sequenced for a study of T cells in Graves' hyperthyroidism and ophthalmopathy. Exclusion of patients followed from uncontrolled infection, other autoimmune disease, pregnancy or lactation. What was amplified from RNA transcripts were TCR beta CDR3 regions. The TCR CDR3 was amplified in a first-round RT-PCR using the HTBI primer set. Using its own MiXCR run on the multiplex PCR reads, TCRdb lists one record per CDR3 protein. The profile shows about 600,000 distinct CDR3 sequences, roughly a sixth of them singletons. Broader study findings: The blood repertoire included most of the expanded thyroid clonotypes above 0.001. Ophthalmopathy was model-predicted a median about 6.9 months pre-onset.

The sample holds many counts of this clonotype. Its antigen is undetermined. CDR3 length: 14 residues. Trimming removed 3 bases from V and 3 bases from J; junction bases left unmatched: 1. Germline V gene lookup returns CDR1 KGHSH and CDR2 LQKENI. Sequencing was carried out using blood. V gene TRBV18 combines with J gene TRBJ2-1; 8 bases line up with TRBD1. The TCR was taken from a woman between 35 and 50 years old with Graves' ophthalmopathy. The CDR3 sequence is CASSPTGDYNEQFF. CDR3 DNA sequence: TGTGCCAGCTCACCGACAGGGGACTACAATGAGCAGTTCTTC.